A selection of T cell receptor beta chains follows, all from one sample in a study of shared clonotypes between healthy human individuals. Assay: immunoSEQ multiplex PCR; the TCRdb copy retains only in-frame clones and omits some. This repertoire shows fewer than 1 million clones, 95% to 97% found once; its top ten account for less than 0.3%. Sequencing was performed on naive CD8+ T cells sorted from blood. These TCRs come from a man under 40 in good health. CDR3s include the opening cysteine and the closing phenylalanine or tryptophan. The D gene is left open where the match is weak. Where a row states a size, it is once, few, many or the class of an expanded clone; other rows omit it.

TRBV6-1,TRBD1,14,.,TRBJ1-5,CASTRTGGGQPQHF,TGTGCCAGCACCAGGACAGGGGGTGGTCAGCCCCAGCATTTT
TRBV19,TRBD2,15,.,TRBJ2-1,CASSILAGELNEQFF,TGTGCCAGTAGTATTCTGGCGGGAGAATTGAATGAGCAGTTCTTC
TRBV6-1,.,13,.,TRBJ1-2,CASRPSLNYGYTF,TGTGCCAGCAGACCAAGCCTTAACTATGGCTACACCTTC
TRBV10-3,.,14,.,TRBJ1-1,CAISESQGTTEAFF,TGTGCCATCAGTGAGTCGCAGGGGACCACTGAAGCTTTCTTT
TRBV11-2,.,16,.,TRBJ2-7,CASSSNSQRPVYEQYF,TGTGCCAGCAGCTCAAACAGTCAGCGGCCGGTCTACGAGCAGTACTTC
TRBV9,.,12,.,TRBJ2-7,CASSDSSYEQYF,TGTGCCAGCAGCGACAGCTCCTACGAGCAGTACTTC
TRBV18,TRBD1,14,.,TRBJ2-5,CASSPPGQQETQYF,TGTGCCAGCTCACCACCGGGACAGCAAGAGACCCAGTACTTC
TRBV9,TRBD1,15,.,TRBJ2-7,CASSVSGTGYVEQYF,TGTGCCAGCAGCGTATCCGGGACAGGCTACGTGGAGCAGTACTTC
TRBV27,TRBD2,16,.,TRBJ2-7,CASSISPGLFSYEQYF,TGTGCCAGCAGTATCAGTCCGGGACTATTCTCCTACGAGCAGTACTTC
TRBV5-1,.,15,.,TRBJ2-1,CASSLVAGTKDEQFF,TGCGCCAGCAGCTTGGTGGCGGGGACCAAGGATGAGCAGTTCTTC
TRBV5-1,TRBD2,19,.,TRBJ2-1,CASSLVAGGLQSSYNEQFF,TGCGCCAGCAGCTTAGTAGCGGGAGGCCTCCAAAGCTCCTACAATGAGCAGTTCTTC
TRBV9,.,16,.,TRBJ2-7,CASSFHKQEGNYEQYF,TGTGCCAGCAGCTTTCACAAACAGGAGGGAAACTACGAGCAGTACTTC
TRBV6-1,.,15,.,TRBJ1-4,CASSEHSTLGEKLFF,TGTGCCAGCAGTGAACATAGCACTTTAGGTGAAAAACTGTTTTTT
TRBV27,.,14,.,TRBJ2-1,CASSALGPYNEQFF,TGTGCCAGCAGTGCCTTGGGACCATACAATGAGCAGTTCTTC
TRBV5-6,TRBD2,16,.,TRBJ2-3,CASSLGSSGSPDTQYF,TGTGCCAGCAGCTTGGGCTCTAGCGGGAGCCCGGATACGCAGTATTTT
TRBV15,.,13,.,TRBJ2-1,CATKSGVYNEQFF,TGTGCCACCAAGTCGGGGGTGTACAATGAGCAGTTCTTC
TRBV29-1,TRBD1,16,once,TRBJ2-2,CSVGIPRGPNTGELFF,TGCAGCGTTGGGATACCCAGGGGGCCGAACACCGGGGAGCTGTTTTTT
TRBV27,.,14,.,TRBJ2-5,CASSAGRYAETQYF,TGTGCCAGCAGCGCAGGGAGGTACGCAGAGACCCAGTACTTC
TRBV7-9,.,16,.,TRBJ2-2,CASGDPGPVGAGELFF,TGTGCCAGCGGCGACCCGGGTCCGGTTGGGGCCGGGGAGCTGTTTTTT
TRBV7-9,.,11,.,TRBJ1-1,CASSLLPEAFF,TGTGCCAGCAGCTTACTTCCGGAGGCTTTCTTT
TRBV5-1,.,18,.,TRBJ1-1,CASSSGAQTVLGNTEAFF,TGCGCCAGCAGCTCGGGCGCGCAGACAGTACTGGGGAACACTGAAGCTTTCTTT
TRBV19,.,14,.,TRBJ2-1,CASSPYSSYNEQFF,TGTGCCAGTAGTCCCTACAGCTCCTACAATGAGCAGTTCTTC
TRBV7-6,.,15,.,TRBJ2-7,CASSLTAEGSYEQYF,TGTGCCAGCAGCTTAACCGCGGAAGGGTCCTACGAGCAGTACTTC
TRBV29-1,.,16,.,TRBJ2-7,CSVGLVGDSNSYEQYF,TGCAGCGTTGGCTTAGTGGGGGACTCCAACTCCTACGAGCAGTACTTC
TRBV7-9,.,16,.,TRBJ1-1,CASSWGRQALNTEAFF,TGTGCCAGCAGCTGGGGACGACAGGCATTGAACACTGAAGCTTTCTTT
TRBV9,TRBD2,16,.,TRBJ2-2,CASSVYEREVTGELFF,TGTGCCAGCAGCGTATATGAGCGGGAGGTCACCGGGGAGCTGTTTTTT
TRBV7-9,.,16,once,TRBJ1-2,CASSLGGGEGLYGYTF,TGTGCCAGCAGCCTCGGTGGCGGGGAAGGACTCTATGGCTACACCTTC
TRBV6-1,.,13,.,TRBJ2-1,CASSPWAYNEQFF,TGTGCCAGCAGTCCTTGGGCGTACAATGAGCAGTTCTTC
TRBV18,.,13,.,TRBJ2-7,CASSQDLSYEQYF,TGTGCCAGCTCCCAGGATCTCTCCTACGAGCAGTACTTC
TRBV6-1,TRBD1,15,.,TRBJ2-1,CASSDGTGPLDEQFF,TGTGCCAGCAGCGATGGGACAGGGCCTTTGGATGAGCAGTTCTTC
TRBV9,.,15,.,TRBJ1-4,CASSAGVATNEKLFF,TGTGCCAGCAGCGCGGGAGTAGCGACTAATGAAAAACTGTTTTTT
TRBV4-1,TRBD1,16,.,TRBJ1-4,CASKGMGQGANEKLFF,TGCGCCAGCAAAGGGATGGGACAGGGGGCTAATGAAAAACTGTTTTTT
TRBV7-8,TRBD2,17,few,TRBJ2-5,CASSFLAGGRYQETQYF,TGTGCCAGCAGCTTCCTAGCGGGAGGGAGATACCAAGAGACCCAGTACTTC
TRBV7-9,.,17,.,TRBJ2-2,CASSLVGRAPSTGELFF,TGTGCCAGCAGCTTAGTGGGTCGAGCGCCATCGACCGGGGAGCTGTTTTTT
TRBV28,TRBD2,19,once,TRBJ2-3,CASSSLRLAGGPGTDTQYF,TGTGCCAGCAGTTCCCTCCGCCTAGCGGGAGGGCCGGGCACAGATACGCAGTATTTT
TRBV5-4,TRBD2,16,once,TRBJ2-1,CASSLALREGYNEQFF,TGTGCCAGCAGCTTGGCCTTGCGGGAGGGTTACAATGAGCAGTTCTTC
TRBV5-4,.,16,.,TRBJ1-2,CASSRETRIGGYGYTF,TGTGCCAGCAGCCGGGAAACACGGATCGGGGGCTATGGCTACACCTTC
TRBV7-9,.,13,.,TRBJ2-7,CASSPEAGLTQYF,TGTGCCAGCAGCCCAGAGGCGGGGCTTACGCAGTACTTC
TRBV6-5,.,16,.,TRBJ2-7,CASSYSLTGESYEQYF,TGTGCCAGCAGTTACTCTTTGACGGGGGAGTCCTACGAGCAGTACTTC
TRBV5-4,.,12,.,TRBJ2-7,CASSDTADEQYF,TGTGCCAGCTCCGATACAGCGGACGAGCAGTACTTC
TRBV6-4,TRBD2,13,.,TRBJ2-7,CASLLATTYEQYF,TGTGCCAGCCTACTAGCGACTACCTACGAGCAGTACTTC
TRBV29-1,.,12,.,TRBJ1-2,CSAYQGLYGYTF,TGCAGCGCATATCAAGGGCTCTATGGCTACACCTTC
TRBV4-3,.,14,.,TRBJ2-7,CASSQGRGPYEQYF,TGCGCCAGCAGCCAAGGAAGGGGCCCCTACGAGCAGTACTTC
TRBV2,.,14,.,TRBJ1-1,CATTPRYMNTEAFF,TGTGCCACCACTCCCAGGTATATGAACACTGAAGCTTTCTTT
TRBV13,.,15,.,TRBJ2-5,CASSLGPRGQETQYF,TGTGCCAGCAGCTTAGGACCGCGAGGCCAAGAGACCCAGTACTTC
TRBV9,.,14,.,TRBJ2-3,CASSAPQAEDTQYF,TGTGCCAGCAGCGCCCCCCAGGCCGAGGATACGCAGTATTTT
TRBV7-7,.,14,.,TRBJ2-7,CASEGLTRSYEQYF,TGTGCTAGCGAAGGACTAACCCGATCCTACGAGCAGTACTTC
TRBV28,.,11,.,TRBJ2-1,CASSLGTLWFF,TGTGCCAGCAGTTTAGGGACACTGTGGTTCTTC
TRBV19,TRBD2,16,.,TRBJ2-7,CASSIVLTSGTYEQYF,TGTGCCAGTAGTATAGTACTAACTAGCGGGACCTACGAGCAGTACTTC
TRBV10-1,.,13,.,TRBJ2-1,CASSESGYNEQFF,TGCGCCAGCAGTGAGAGCGGGTACAATGAGCAGTTCTTC
TRBV5-6,.,13,.,TRBJ2-2,CASKGSVYEELFF,TGTGCCAGCAAGGGTTCAGTCTACGAGGAGCTGTTTTTT
TRBV27,.,15,.,TRBJ2-7,CASSPRPAGLYEQYF,TGTGCCAGCAGCCCGAGACCAGCGGGCCTTTACGAGCAGTACTTC
TRBV4-3,.,14,.,TRBJ2-7,CASSQEQGWYEQYF,TGCGCCAGCAGCCAAGAGCAGGGGTGGTACGAGCAGTACTTC
TRBV5-4,.,13,.,TRBJ1-1,CASSPTRSTEAFF,TGTGCCAGCAGTCCGACGCGGAGCACTGAAGCTTTCTTT
TRBV6-1,.,12,.,TRBJ2-7,CASSERGYEQYF,TGTGCCAGCAGTGAACGCGGGTACGAGCAGTACTTC
TRBV29-1,TRBD2,16,.,TRBJ2-3,CSVDYVAGVLTDTQYF,TGCAGCGTTGATTACGTCGCGGGAGTGTTGACAGATACGCAGTATTTT
TRBV5-6,.,14,.,TRBJ1-1,CASSLWRASTEAFF,TGTGCCAGCAGCTTGTGGCGGGCCTCCACTGAAGCTTTCTTT
TRBV2,TRBD1,13,once,TRBJ2-3,CASSDPSQQGEYF,TGTGCCAGCAGTGACCCGTCCCAACAGGGGGAGTATTTT